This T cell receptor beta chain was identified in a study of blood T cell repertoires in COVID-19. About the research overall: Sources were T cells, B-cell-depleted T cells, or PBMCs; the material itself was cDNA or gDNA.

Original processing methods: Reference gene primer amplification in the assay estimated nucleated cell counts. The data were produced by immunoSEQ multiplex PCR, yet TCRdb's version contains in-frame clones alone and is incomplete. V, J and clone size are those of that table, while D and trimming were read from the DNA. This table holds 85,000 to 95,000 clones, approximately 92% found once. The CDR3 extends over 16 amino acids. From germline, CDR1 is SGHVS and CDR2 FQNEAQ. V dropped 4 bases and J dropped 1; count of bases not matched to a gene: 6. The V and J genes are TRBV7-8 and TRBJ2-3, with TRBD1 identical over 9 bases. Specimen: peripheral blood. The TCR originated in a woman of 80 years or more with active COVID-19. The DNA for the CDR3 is TGTGCCAGCAGCTCGTGGGACAGGGCGGGCACAGATACGCAGTATTTT. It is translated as CASSSWDRAGTDTQYF.